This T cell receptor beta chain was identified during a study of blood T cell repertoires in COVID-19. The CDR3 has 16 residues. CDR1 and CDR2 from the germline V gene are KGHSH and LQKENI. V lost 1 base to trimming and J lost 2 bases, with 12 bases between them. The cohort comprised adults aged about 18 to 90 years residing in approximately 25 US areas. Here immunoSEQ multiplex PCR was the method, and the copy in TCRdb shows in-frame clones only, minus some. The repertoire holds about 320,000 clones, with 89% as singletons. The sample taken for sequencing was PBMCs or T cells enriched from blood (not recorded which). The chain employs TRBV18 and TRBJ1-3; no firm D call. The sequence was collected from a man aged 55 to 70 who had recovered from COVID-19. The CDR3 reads CASSPQAWSPGNTIYF. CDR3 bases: TGTGCCAGCTCACCACAGGCTTGGAGCCCTGGAAACACCATATATTTT.